The 13 T cell receptor beta chains below all came from one sample that was sequenced in a study of early T cells in non-severe SARS-CoV-2 infection (dated by TCRdb to the early 2020s). Preparation of the library involved 5' RACE. TCRdb records NextSeq 500 as the sequencer. The public reads were reanalyzed by TCRdb: fastp trimming at Q25, MiXCR alignment, in-frame beta chains only. Each entry merges the rows of one CDR3 protein and shows their most common DNA and genes. The sample table records approximately 70,000 distinct CDR3 sequences; around 13% of these occur just once. Over 4% of the sample lies in the top ten. Material for sequencing was whole blood. The origin of the receptors is an adult who was a healthcare worker with PCR-confirmed SARS-CoV-2 infection or an uninfected control (not recorded which).

This clonotype was counted ten times or more. The rearrangement links TRBV7-2 to TRBJ2-3; 7 bases are shared with TRBD1. The germline gives CDR1 SGHTA, CDR2 FQGNSA. This CDR3 is built from 12 residues. Unmatched junction bases numbered 2, after V lost 5 bases and J lost 6 bases. This CDR3 reads CASSPDRDTQYF. CDR3 DNA sequence: TGTGCCAGCAGCCCGGACAGGGATACGCAGTATTTT.

The rearrangement joins TRBV5-6 to TRBJ2-5; D might be TRBD1 (6 bases). The CDR3 consists of 14 residues. The germline CDR1 and CDR2 sequences are SGHDT and YYEEEE. Between the trimmed V and J ends, which lost 4 bases and 5 bases, there was a span of 15 bases. In DNA, the CDR3 is TGTGCCAGCAGCAACAGGGATGGGTGGGAGACCCAGTACTTC. Encoded protein: CASSNRDGWETQYF.

J is TRBJ1-1 and V is TRBV5-5; possible D gene TRBD1, 5 bases. V dropped 6 bases and J dropped 8 bases, with 23 bases sitting between them. Germline CDR1 reads SGHKS; CDR2 reads YYEKEE (reference sequence). The CDR3 extends over 15 amino acids. The DNA for the CDR3 is TGTGCCAGCACCCCCGGAAACAGGCGGCCACCCGAAGCTTTCTTT. This translates into CASTPGNRRPPEAFF.

At least ten counts were recorded for this clonotype. This sequence joins TRBV4-1 and TRBJ1-6; 7 nucleotides line up with TRBD1. The CDR3 has 15 amino acids. Germline assignment: CDR1 MGHRA and CDR2 YSYEKL. V trimming: 3 bases; J trimming: 6 bases; junction bases outside the gene matches: 5. The CDR3 sequence is CASSHPGQSNSPLHF. Written as DNA, the CDR3 is TGCGCCAGCAGCCATCCGGGACAGAGTAATTCACCCCTCCACTTT.

This chain connects TRBV7-2 to TRBJ1-6; D gene unclear. The germline V and J ends were trimmed by 3 bases and 5 bases, with 5 bases remaining between them. The CDR3 runs 13 residues. CDR1 is SGHTA and CDR2 is FQGNSA in the germline V gene. CDR3 sequence (DNA): TGTGCCAGCAGCTTCCGTAATAATTCACCCCTCCACTTT. It translates to CASSFRNNSPLHF.

This clonotype has only a few counts. The V call is TRBV12-3 or TRBV12-4, the J call TRBJ1-5; D is ambiguous. CDR3 size: 13 residues. The V end lost 6 bases, the J end lost 7 bases, and 13 bases lay between the germline ends. The chain's CDR3 is CASSPDMVQPQHF. The CDR3 DNA sequence: TGTGCCAGCAGCCCCGACATGGTCCAGCCCCAGCATTTT.

This clonotype has ten or more counts. The rearrangement uses TRBV6-4 and TRBJ1-2; D is unresolved. Looked up from germline, CDR1 is MRHNA and CDR2 is SNTAGT. With 6 bases removed from V and 4 bases from J, the gap between germline ends came to 9 bases. CDR3 length equals 12 residues. The CDR3 spells CASRTVTYGYTF. In DNA, the CDR3 is TGTGCCAGCAGAACTGTCACCTATGGCTACACCTTC.

CDR3 residues: CASSNGRLRNTF. The CDR3 nucleotides read TGTGCCAGCAGCAACGGGAGGCTGCGTAACACCTTC. This chain uses TRBV21-1 with TRBJ1-2. TRBV21-1 is a documented pseudogene. The CDR3 spans 12 residues.

The chain uses TRBV29-1 and TRBJ1-1; D may be TRBD1 (5 bases). Germline V CDR1 and CDR2: SQVTM, ANQGSEA. Trimming left V 3 bases short and J 4 bases short, with 15 bases between. The CDR3 runs 14 residues. Written as DNA, the CDR3 is TGCAGCGTTGACTCCGGGACTGTGACCACTGAAGCTTTCTTT. Residues: CSVDSGTVTTEAFF.

This clonotype has only a few counts. The rearrangement uses TRBV6-2 or TRBV6-3 and TRBJ2-1; D is perhaps TRBD1 (6 bases). The germline CDR1 and CDR2 sequences are MNHEY and SVGEGT. The CDR3 consists of 15 residues. V was clipped by 2 bases and J by 2 bases, with 10 bases between them. Written as DNA, the CDR3 is TGTGCCAGCAGTTACCGGGACACAGCCTACAATGAGCAGTTCTTC. Its protein is CASSYRDTAYNEQFF.

The chain joins TRBV29-1 to TRBJ2-7; the D call may be TRBD1 or TRBD2 (5 bases each). Germline CDR1 reads SQVTM; CDR2 reads ANQGSEA. This CDR3 is 12 amino acids long. V was shortened by 7 bases and J by 0 bases, with 10 bases between the two germline ends. CDR3: CSASGASYEQYF. DNA for the CDR3: TGCAGCGCCTCCGGGGCCTCCTACGAGCAGTACTTC.

This clonotype was picked up a small number of times. The chain's CDR3 is CASSPQTGTGANVLTF. CDR3 bases: TGTGCCAGCAGCCCCCAGACGGGCACTGGGGCCAACGTCCTGACTTTC. This sequence joins TRBV12-1 and TRBJ2-6. TRBV12-1 is a recognized pseudogene. The CDR3 covers 16 residues.

The rearrangement joins TRBV6-5 to TRBJ1-2; no definite D call. CDR1 MNHEY and CDR2 SVGAGI come from the germline V gene. V was pared by 3 bases and J by 1 base, with 12 bases between. The CDR3 totals 15 residues. CDR3 amino acids: CASSYRPVRNYGYTF. Written as DNA, the CDR3 is TGTGCCAGCAGTTATCGTCCAGTCCGTAACTATGGCTACACCTTC.